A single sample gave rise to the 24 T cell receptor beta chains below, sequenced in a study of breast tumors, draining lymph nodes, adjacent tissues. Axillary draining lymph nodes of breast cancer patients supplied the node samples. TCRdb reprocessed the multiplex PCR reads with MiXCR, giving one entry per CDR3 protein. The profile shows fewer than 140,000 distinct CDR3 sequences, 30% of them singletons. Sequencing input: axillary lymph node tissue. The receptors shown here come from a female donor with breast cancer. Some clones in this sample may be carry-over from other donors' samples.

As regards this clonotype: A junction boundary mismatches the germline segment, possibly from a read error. The CDR3 spells CASSADTGYYGQSF. CDR3 in DNA: TGTGCCAGCAGCGCAGATACAGGTTACTACGGGCAGTCCTTC. The chain joins TRBV9 to TRBJ2-7, with D possibly being TRBD1 (5 bases). Germline loops: CDR1 SGDLS, CDR2 YYNGEE. This CDR3 region has 14 residues.

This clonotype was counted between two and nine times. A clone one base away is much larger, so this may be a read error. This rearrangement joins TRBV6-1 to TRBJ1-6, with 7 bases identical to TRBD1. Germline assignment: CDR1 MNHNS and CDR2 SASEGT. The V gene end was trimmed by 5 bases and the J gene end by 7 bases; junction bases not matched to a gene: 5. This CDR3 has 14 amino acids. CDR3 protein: CASSLGQANSPLHF. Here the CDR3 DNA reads TGTGCCAGCAGTCTCGGACAGGCGAATTCACCCCTCCACTTT.

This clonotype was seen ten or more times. Here the CDR3 DNA reads TGTGCCAGCTCACCAGGCATACAGGAAGAGACCCAGTACTTC. Its translation is CASSPGIQEETQYF. This chain uses TRBV18 with TRBJ2-5, with D perhaps matching TRBD1 (5 bases). Trimming cost V 2 bases and J 3 bases, with 10 bases left between them. Germline CDR1 KGHSH, CDR2 LQKENI. The CDR3 loop spans 14 amino acids.

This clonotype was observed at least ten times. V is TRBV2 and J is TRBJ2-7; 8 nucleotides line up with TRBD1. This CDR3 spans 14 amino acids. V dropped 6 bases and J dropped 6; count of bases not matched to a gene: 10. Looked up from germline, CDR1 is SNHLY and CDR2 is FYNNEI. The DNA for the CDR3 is TGTGCCAGCAGGGCTTATGTGACAGGGGCCGAGCAGTACTTC. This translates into CASRAYVTGAEQYF.

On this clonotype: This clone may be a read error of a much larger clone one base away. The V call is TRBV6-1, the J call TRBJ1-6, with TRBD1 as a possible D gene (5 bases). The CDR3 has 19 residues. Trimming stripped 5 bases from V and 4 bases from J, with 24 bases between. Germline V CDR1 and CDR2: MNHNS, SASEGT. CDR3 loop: CASSQGTGRGTSYNSPLHF. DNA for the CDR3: TGTGCCAGCAGTCAAGGGACGGGCCGGGGCACCTCTTATAATTCACCCCTCCACTTT.

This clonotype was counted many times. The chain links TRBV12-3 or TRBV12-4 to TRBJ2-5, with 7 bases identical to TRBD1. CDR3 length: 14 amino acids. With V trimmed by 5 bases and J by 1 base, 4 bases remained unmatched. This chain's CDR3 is CASSHRDSQETQYF. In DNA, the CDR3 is TGTGCCAGCAGTCACCGGGACAGCCAAGAGACCCAGTACTTC.

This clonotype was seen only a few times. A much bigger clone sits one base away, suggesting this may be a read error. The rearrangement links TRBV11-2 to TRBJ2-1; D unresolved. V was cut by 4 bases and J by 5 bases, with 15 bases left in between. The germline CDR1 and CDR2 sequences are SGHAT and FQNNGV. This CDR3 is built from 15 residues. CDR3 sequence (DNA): TGTGCCAGCAGCTCCTCCCGTGAGCCAAACAATGAGCAGTTCTTC. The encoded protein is CASSSSREPNNEQFF.

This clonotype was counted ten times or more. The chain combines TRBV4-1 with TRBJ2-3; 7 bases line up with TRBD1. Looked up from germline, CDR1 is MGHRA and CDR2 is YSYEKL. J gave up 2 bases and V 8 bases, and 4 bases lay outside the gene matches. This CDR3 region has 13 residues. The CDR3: CASATGNTDTQYF. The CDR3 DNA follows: TGCGCCAGCGCGACAGGGAACACAGATACGCAGTATTTT.

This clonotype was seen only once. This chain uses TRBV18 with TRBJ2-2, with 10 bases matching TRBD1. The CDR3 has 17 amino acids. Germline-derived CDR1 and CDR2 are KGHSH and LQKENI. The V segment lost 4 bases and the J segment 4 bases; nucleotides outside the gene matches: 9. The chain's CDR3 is CASSLSRDRGITGELFF. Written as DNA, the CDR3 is TGTGCCAGCTCACTCAGCCGGGACAGGGGAATCACCGGGGAGCTGTTTTTT.

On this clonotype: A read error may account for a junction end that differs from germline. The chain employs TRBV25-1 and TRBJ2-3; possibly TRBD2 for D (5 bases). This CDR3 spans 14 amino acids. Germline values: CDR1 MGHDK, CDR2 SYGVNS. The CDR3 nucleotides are TGTGCCGGCAGTGATCCCAGGACGGGGAAGGCGCAGTATTTT. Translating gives CAGSDPRTGKAQYF.

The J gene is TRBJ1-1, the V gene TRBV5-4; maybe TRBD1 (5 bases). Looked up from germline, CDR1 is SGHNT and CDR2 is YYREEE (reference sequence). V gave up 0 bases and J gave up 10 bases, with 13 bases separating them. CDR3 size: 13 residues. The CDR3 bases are TGTGCCAGCAGCTTGGGGGGCGGGCTGGGAGCTTTCTTT. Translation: CASSLGGGLGAFF.

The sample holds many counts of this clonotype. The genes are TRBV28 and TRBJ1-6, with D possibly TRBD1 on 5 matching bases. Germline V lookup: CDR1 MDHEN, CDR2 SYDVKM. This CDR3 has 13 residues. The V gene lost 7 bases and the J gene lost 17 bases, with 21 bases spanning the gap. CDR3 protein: CASTLTGEPRVHF. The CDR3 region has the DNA TGTGCCAGCACCTTAACAGGCGAGCCCCGGGTCCACTTT.

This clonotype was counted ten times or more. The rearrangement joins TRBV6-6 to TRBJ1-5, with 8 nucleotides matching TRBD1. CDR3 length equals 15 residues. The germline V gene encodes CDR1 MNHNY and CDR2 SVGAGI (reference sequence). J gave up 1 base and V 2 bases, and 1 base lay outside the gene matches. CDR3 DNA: TGTGCCAGCAGTTACGGACAGGGAAGCAATCAGCCCCAGCATTTT. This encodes CASSYGQGSNQPQHF.

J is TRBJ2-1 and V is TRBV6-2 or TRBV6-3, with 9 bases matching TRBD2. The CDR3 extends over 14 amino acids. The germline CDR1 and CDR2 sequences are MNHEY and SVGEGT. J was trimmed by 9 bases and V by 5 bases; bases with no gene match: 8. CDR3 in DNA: TGTGCCAGCAGTCACGGGGTGACTAGCGGTGAGCAGTTCTTC. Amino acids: CASSHGVTSGEQFF.

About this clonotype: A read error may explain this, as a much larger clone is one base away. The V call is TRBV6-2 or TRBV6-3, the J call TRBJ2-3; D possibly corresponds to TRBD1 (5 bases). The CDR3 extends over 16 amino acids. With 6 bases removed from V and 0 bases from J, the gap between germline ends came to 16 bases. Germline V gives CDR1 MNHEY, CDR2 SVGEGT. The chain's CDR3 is CASSNQGVGSTDTQYF. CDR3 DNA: TGTGCCAGCAGCAACCAGGGCGTTGGGAGCACAGATACGCAGTATTTT.

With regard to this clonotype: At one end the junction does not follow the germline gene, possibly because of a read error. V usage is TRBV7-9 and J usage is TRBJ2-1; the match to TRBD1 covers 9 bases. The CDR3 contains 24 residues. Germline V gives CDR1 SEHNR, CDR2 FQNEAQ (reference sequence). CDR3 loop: CASSLCVWEARTDRGLFYFNEQFF. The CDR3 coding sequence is TGTGCTAGCAGCTTATGCGTATGGGAAGCGAGAACGGACAGGGGCCTCTTTTACTTCAATGAGCAGTTCTTC. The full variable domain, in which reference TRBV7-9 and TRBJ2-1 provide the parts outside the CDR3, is DTGVSQNPRHKITKRGQNVTFRCDPISEHNRLYWYRQTLGQGPEFLTYFQNEAQLEKSRLLSDRFSAERPKGSFSTLEIQRTEQGDSAMYLCASSLCVWEARTDRGLFYFNEQFFGPGTRLTVL.

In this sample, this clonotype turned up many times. CDR3 residues: CASSFGGQGVYEQFF. In DNA, the CDR3 is TGTGCCAGCAGCTTCGGAGGACAGGGGGTATATGAGCAGTTCTTC. The chain couples TRBV5-4 to TRBJ2-1; 10 positions match TRBD1. V lost 2 bases and J lost 8; bases outside the gene matches: 7. This CDR3 region has 15 residues. Germline CDR1 SGHNT, CDR2 YYREEE (reference sequence).

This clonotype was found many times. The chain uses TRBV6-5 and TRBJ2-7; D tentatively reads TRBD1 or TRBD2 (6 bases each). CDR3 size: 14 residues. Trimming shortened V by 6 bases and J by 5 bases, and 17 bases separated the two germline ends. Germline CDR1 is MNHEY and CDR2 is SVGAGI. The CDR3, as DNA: TGTGCCAGCAGGAAAGGAGGGGGAAGGAACGAGCAGTACTTC. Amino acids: CASRKGGGRNEQYF.

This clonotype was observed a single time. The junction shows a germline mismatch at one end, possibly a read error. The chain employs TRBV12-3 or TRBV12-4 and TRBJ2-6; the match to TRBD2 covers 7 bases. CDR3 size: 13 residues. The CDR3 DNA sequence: TGTGCCAGCAGACCTGGGGGGGGCAACGTCCTGACTTTC. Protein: CASRPGGGNVLTF.

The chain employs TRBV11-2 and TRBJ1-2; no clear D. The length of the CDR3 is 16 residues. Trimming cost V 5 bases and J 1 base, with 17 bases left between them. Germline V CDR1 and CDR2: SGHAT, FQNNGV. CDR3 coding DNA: TGTGCCAGCAGCCCATTTCGACTGGCGGATAACTATGGCTACACCTTC. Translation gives CASSPFRLADNYGYTF.

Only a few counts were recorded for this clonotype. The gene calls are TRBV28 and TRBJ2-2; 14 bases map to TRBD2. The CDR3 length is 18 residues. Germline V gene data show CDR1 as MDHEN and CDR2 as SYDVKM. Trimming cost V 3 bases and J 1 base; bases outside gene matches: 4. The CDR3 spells CASSFGLAGGLNTGELFF. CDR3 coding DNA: TGTGCCAGCAGTTTCGGACTAGCGGGAGGCCTGAACACCGGGGAGCTGTTTTTT. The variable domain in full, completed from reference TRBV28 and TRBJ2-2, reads DVKVTQSSRYLVKRTGEKVFLECVQDMDHENMFWYRQDPGLGLRLIYFSYDVKMKEKGDIPEGYSVSREKKERFSLILESASTNQTSMYLCASSFGLAGGLNTGELFFGEGSRLTVL.

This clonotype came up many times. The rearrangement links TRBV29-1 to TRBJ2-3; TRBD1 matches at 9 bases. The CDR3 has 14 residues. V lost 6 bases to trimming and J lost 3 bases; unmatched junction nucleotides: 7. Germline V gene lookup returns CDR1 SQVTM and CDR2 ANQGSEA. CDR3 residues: CSVGTGHRTDTQYF. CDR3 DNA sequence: TGCAGCGTGGGGACAGGGCATCGGACAGATACGCAGTATTTT.

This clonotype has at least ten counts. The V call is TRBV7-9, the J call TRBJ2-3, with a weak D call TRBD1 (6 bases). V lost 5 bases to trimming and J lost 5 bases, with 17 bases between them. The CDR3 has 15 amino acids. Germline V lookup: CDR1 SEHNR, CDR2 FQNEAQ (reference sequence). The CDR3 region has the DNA TGTGCCAGCAGCCCCGTGTGGGGGCAGGGAGATACGCAGTATTTT. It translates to CASSPVWGQGDTQYF.

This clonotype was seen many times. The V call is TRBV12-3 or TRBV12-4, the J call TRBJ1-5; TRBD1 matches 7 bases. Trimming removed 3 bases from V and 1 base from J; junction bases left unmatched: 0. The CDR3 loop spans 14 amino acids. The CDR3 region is CASSLTGSNQPQHF. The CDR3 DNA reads TGTGCCAGCAGTTTGACAGGGAGCAATCAGCCCCAGCATTTT.